This is a list of T cell receptor beta chains from one sample in a study of graft-versus-host responses after intestinal transplantation. Sequenced by immunoSEQ multiplex PCR; TCRdb stores in-frame clones only, minus some. The sample holds tens of thousands of clones, roughly nine tenths seen once. This specimen consisted of PBMCs, obtained 65 to 70 days after intestinal transplantation. These receptor sequences come from a human patient who received an intestinal transplant, so some T cells may come from the graft donor. CDR3s include the opening cysteine and the closing phenylalanine or tryptophan.

j_call v_call cdr3_aa
TRBJ2-2 TRBV7-9 CASSFDRGELFF
TRBJ2-5 TRBV19 CASSIPGRETQYF
TRBJ1-1 TRBV27 CASSGGTEAFF
TRBJ1-2 TRBV10-3 CAISETGQGGYTF
TRBJ2-1 TRBV4-3 CASSQVERGDHNEQFF
TRBJ1-1 TRBV27 CASSLSSTGFSFTEAFF
TRBJ2-5 TRBV12-2 CASRCPGRLKTCETQYF
TRBJ1-6 TRBV7-2 CASSFGDRGYGSPLHF
TRBJ1-4 TRBV6-5 CASSYHRDLGEKLFF
TRBJ1-2 TRBV6-5 CASSYIGTYGYTF
TRBJ1-2 TRBV9 CASSPQRSTNYGYTF
TRBJ1-1 TRBV4-1 CASSQDDGGTLMNTEAFF
TRBJ1-2 TRBV28 CASSLTNTAHHYGYTF
TRBJ1-6 TRBV9 CASSSGTGHNSPLHF
TRBJ1-4 TRBV30 CAWSVPNRNEKLFF
TRBJ2-4 TRBV29-1 CSALGGPGRNIQYF
TRBJ2-7 TRBV4-3 CASSQEGPYEQYF
TRBJ2-1 TRBV10-3 CAISESTLAGSTYNEQFF
TRBJ1-4 TRBV4-3 CASSSRPGQGGEKLFF
TRBJ2-7 TRBV15 CATSRERTGSYEQYF
TRBJ1-1 TRBV6-5 CASSYSPGAVTEAFF
TRBJ1-3 TRBV19 CASILGRDGESSGNTIYF